A single sample is the source of the 19 T cell receptor beta chains below, sequenced in a study of shared clonotypes between healthy human individuals. Naive CD8 cells lacked CD45RO and underwent positive selection for CCR7, leaving out terminally differentiated effector memory CD45RA+ cells. Clones were read by immunoSEQ multiplex PCR, and TCRdb kept only the in-frame ones, dropping some. The sample holds around 1.9 million clones, approximately 92% seen once. Input material: naive CD8+ T cells from PBMCs. The receptors were gathered from a man between 18 and 29 years old in good health. Some clones in this sample may be carry-over from other donors' samples.

The rearrangement links TRBV15 to TRBJ1-1, with no clear D. The CDR3 is made up of 14 amino acids. Trimming shortened V by 5 bases and J by 0 bases, and 10 bases separated the two germline ends. CDR1 and CDR2 (germline): LNHNV, YYDKDF (reference sequence). The CDR3 is CATSQSLMNTEAFF. CDR3 DNA: TGTGCCACCAGCCAATCTCTCATGAACACTGAAGCTTTCTTT.

The CDR3 is CASSLPSGNQETQYF. The CDR3 DNA follows: TGTGCCAGCAGCTTGCCTAGCGGGAACCAAGAGACCCAGTACTTC. The chain recombines TRBV7-9 with TRBJ2-5, with 9 bases that match TRBD2. Trimming took 3 bases from V and 0 from J; bases not matched to a gene: 2. Germline V gene lookup returns CDR1 SEHNR and CDR2 FQNEAQ (reference sequence). The CDR3 consists of 15 residues.

This clone was detected once. J is TRBJ1-4 and V is TRBV28; no definite D call. Trimming took 3 bases from V and 0 from J, leaving 8 bases between them. This CDR3 is 15 amino acids long. From germline, CDR1 is MDHEN and CDR2 SYDVKM. The CDR3 coding sequence is TGTGCCAGCAGTTTTTTATACGCAACTAATGAAAAACTGTTTTTT. This encodes CASSFLYATNEKLFF.

The V and J genes are TRBV9 and TRBJ2-7; TRBD1 might be the D (6 bases). From germline, CDR1 is SGDLS and CDR2 YYNGEE. CDR3 length equals 15 residues. With 4 bases removed from V and 1 base from J, the gap between germline ends came to 15 bases. CDR3 sequence (DNA): TGTGCCAGCAGCCCTTCCGCGACAGGATCCTACGAGCAGTACTTC. Translating gives CASSPSATGSYEQYF. Filled out from reference TRBV9 and TRBJ2-7, the complete variable domain reads DSGVTQTPKHLITATGQRVTLRCSPRSGDLSVYWYQQSLDQGLQFLIQYYNGEERAKGNILERFSAQQFPDLHSELNLSSLELGDSALYFCASSPSATGSYEQYFGPGTRLTVT.

The V call is TRBV15, the J call TRBJ1-2, with 10 bases lining up with TRBD1. This CDR3 is 14 amino acids long. Germline V gene data show CDR1 as LNHNV and CDR2 as YYDKDF (reference sequence). With 5 bases clipped from V and 10 bases from J, the junction kept 10 bases outside the gene matches. This CDR3 reads CATSVPGQGLVYTF. DNA for the CDR3: TGTGCCACCAGCGTTCCGGGACAGGGGTTAGTCTACACCTTC.

The V and J genes are TRBV30 and TRBJ1-5, with D possibly TRBD1 on 5 matching bases. This CDR3 is built from 16 residues. The germline V and J ends were trimmed by 2 bases and 1 base, with 15 bases remaining between them. Germline-derived CDR1 and CDR2 are GTSNPN and SVGIG (reference sequence). Here the CDR3 reads CAWSPWGGDSNQPQHF. The CDR3 nucleotides read TGTGCCTGGAGTCCATGGGGTGGGGACAGCAATCAGCCCCAGCATTTT.

The chain employs TRBV10-2 and TRBJ2-4; D may be TRBD2 (6 bases). Germline V gene lookup returns CDR1 WSHSY and CDR2 SAAADI. This CDR3 region has 15 residues. The V end was cut by 5 bases, the J end by 0 bases, with 11 bases between. CDR3: CASSYSGVAKNIQYF. CDR3 DNA sequence: TGCGCCAGCAGTTATAGCGGAGTAGCCAAAAACATTCAGTACTTC.

The chain is built from TRBV4-1 and TRBJ2-1; no clear D. Germline loops: CDR1 MGHRA, CDR2 YSYEKL. Trimming stripped 2 bases from V and 8 bases from J, with 13 bases between. The CDR3 is 14 residues long. In nucleotides, the CDR3 is TGCGCCAGCAGCCAATCGACGGTTGGGTATGAGCAGTTCTTC. This codes for CASSQSTVGYEQFF.

The rearrangement links TRBV7-9 to TRBJ2-5; a possible D gene is TRBD2 (6 bases). Trimming took 1 base from V and 1 from J, leaving 10 bases between them. Per the germline V gene, CDR1 is SEHNR and CDR2 is FQNEAQ (reference sequence). The CDR3 is 15 amino acids. In DNA form, the CDR3 reads TGTGCCAGCAGCTTAGAAGCGGGTTTCCAAGAGACCCAGTACTTC. As protein: CASSLEAGFQETQYF.

The gene calls are TRBV27 and TRBJ2-6; TRBD1 might be the D (5 bases). V was pared by 8 bases and J by 4 bases, with 9 bases between. The CDR3 length is 13 residues. From germline, CDR1 is MNHEY and CDR2 SMNVEV (reference sequence). The CDR3 DNA is TGTGCCAGCGCCAAGGGGGGGGCCAACGTCCTGACTTTC. Protein product: CASAKGGANVLTF. Full variable domain (remainder filled in from reference TRBV27 and TRBJ2-6): EAQVTQNPRYLITVTGKKLTVTCSQNMNHEYMSWYRQDPGLGLRQIYYSMNVEVTDKGDVPEGYKVSRKEKRNFPLILESPSPNQTSLYFCASAKGGANVLTFGAGSRLTVL.

In the case of this clone: Additional DNA sequences in this sample encode the identical CDR3. DNA of the CDR3: TGCAGCGTTGTAGGCAGCATGAACACTGAAGCTTTCTTT. It codes for CSVVGSMNTEAFF. The chain links TRBV29-1 to TRBJ1-1; D not resolved. Per germline, CDR1 SQVTM and CDR2 ANQGSEA. CDR3 length: 13 residues. V was shortened by 4 bases and J by 0 bases, with 9 bases between the two germline ends. Variable domain in full (rest from reference TRBV29-1 and TRBJ1-1): SAVISQKPSRDICQRGTSLTIQCQVDSQVTMMFWYRQQPGQSLTLIATANQGSEATYESGFVIDKFPISRPNLTFSTLTVSNMSPEDSSIYLCSVVGSMNTEAFFGQGTRLTVV.

The V gene is TRBV12-2, the J gene TRBJ2-5; the table's D call TRBD2 went unverified against the DNA. TRBV12-2 constitutes a pseudogene. The CDR3 runs to 17 residues. The CDR3 sequence: CASRTRGGGRSVETQYF. Written as DNA, the CDR3 is TGTGCAAGTCGGACGAGGGGTGGCGGGAGGTCGGTAGAGACCCAGTACTTC.

This clone was observed a handful of times. The same CDR3 is also encoded by other DNA sequences in this sample. The chain uses TRBV27 and TRBJ1-1; D not resolved. The CDR3 runs to 13 residues. Trimming cost V 1 base and J 1 base, with 4 bases left between them. Germline CDR1 reads MNHEY; CDR2 reads SMNVEV (reference sequence). In DNA form, the CDR3 reads TGTGCCAGCAGTTTATGGGGGAACACTGAAGCTTTCTTT. The encoded protein is CASSLWGNTEAFF.

The V call is TRBV25-1, the J call TRBJ1-2; D unclear. Germline CDR1 is MGHDK and CDR2 is SYGVNS. This CDR3 has 13 amino acids. The V end lost 6 bases, the J end lost 6 bases, and 14 bases lay between the germline ends. CDR3 in amino acids: CASRGLGGDGYTF. The CDR3, as DNA: TGTGCCAGCAGAGGACTGGGAGGAGATGGCTACACCTTC.

Remarks on this clone: Its ends do not fully match the called genes, so a read error is possible. V is TRBV6-1 and J is TRBJ2-1, with 13 bases matching TRBD2. The CDR3 is 16 residues long. Per the germline V gene, CDR1 is MNHNS and CDR2 is SASEGT. DNA of the CDR3: TGTGCCATCAGTGACGGACTAGCGGGAGAAAGGCATGAGCAGTTCTTC. It is translated as CAISDGLAGERHEQFF.

The gene calls are TRBV7-3 and TRBJ2-1, with TRBD1 as a possible D gene (5 bases). The CDR3 is 15 residues long. The germline gives CDR1 SGHTA, CDR2 FQGTGA. V lost 5 bases and J lost 3, with 14 bases in between. CDR3 sequence reads: CASSPGTGHYNEQFF. The CDR3 DNA is TGTGCCAGCAGCCCTGGAACAGGACACTACAATGAGCAGTTCTTC.

The chain employs TRBV27 and TRBJ1-4; TRBD1 might be the D (5 bases). The germline CDR1 and CDR2 sequences are MNHEY and SMNVEV (reference sequence). The CDR3 runs 14 residues. The V and J ends lost 3 bases and 4 bases respectively, with 9 bases between them. The CDR3 nucleotides are TGTGCCAGCAGTTTTGGGACCCTTAATGAAAAACTGTTTTTT. Translating gives CASSFGTLNEKLFF.

This chain connects TRBV27 to TRBJ2-6; 11 positions match TRBD1. Germline V gives CDR1 MNHEY, CDR2 SMNVEV (reference sequence). The CDR3 spans 19 residues. The J segment lost 5 bases and the V segment lost 1 base, leaving 10 bases of the junction unmatched. Written as DNA, the CDR3 is TGTGCCAGCAGTTTATATACCGGGACAGGGGGTATCTGGGCCAACGTCCTGACTTTC. Translating gives CASSLYTGTGGIWANVLTF.

This chain links TRBV5-8 with TRBJ2-1, with D unresolved. The germline V and J ends were trimmed by 7 bases and 5 bases, with 19 bases remaining between them. Per the germline V gene, CDR1 is SGHTS and CDR2 is YDEGEE. This CDR3 has 15 amino acids. The CDR3 region is CASPWTLVTNNEQFF. The CDR3 DNA sequence: TGTGCCAGCCCCTGGACGTTGGTTACCAACAATGAGCAGTTCTTC.